Sequencing of this T cell receptor (beta chain) was carried out in a study of molecular identifiers for immune sequencing clone quantification (dated by TCRdb to 2016 to 2019). About the study as a whole: For a replicate experiment, RNA from approximately 20,000 or 100,000 naive CD8 T cells was divided into five aliquots, and four of the five aliquots were sequenced. This methods study used CD8 T cells to benchmark TCR RNA copy counting and molecular-identifier clustering-based TCR repertoire sequencing (MIDCIRS). What the work shows at the level of the full study, not this receptor alone: When barcode sub-clustering was not used, chimeric consensus sequences inflated TCR diversity, with chimeras reaching as high as 47%. Clones above 20 RNA copies held over 97% of molecules in CMV-specific effector cells but under 1% in naive cells. The naive libraries included spiked-in Jurkat TCR RNA (10 copies' worth), and this Jurkat TCR RNA is not part of the donor repertoire. Highly expanded clone sizes could be underestimated because identical TCR molecules may share a barcode. Spiked-in Jurkat TCR RNA equivalent to a single cell was reported to be detectable even among one million naive CD8 T cells. Roughly 3 recovered TCR RNA copies per cell were obtained by modeling, versus about 9.7 by digital PCR, implying a capture efficiency of approximately 27%.

This clonotype was picked up one time. Its antigen specificity is not known. A much larger clonotype is one base distant, so this may be a read error. The CDR3 end shows no conserved phenylalanine or tryptophan, and so a read error is likely. Library creation used PCR. The reads were generated on an Illumina HiSeq 4000. Preparation of bulk TCR libraries followed a previously described approach, with the TCR primers listed in Table S5. Purification of total RNA was performed with the Qiagen AllPrep DNA/RNA kit. Before any analysis, reads coming from multiple sequencing runs of the same library were combined into one pool. In the paper's pipeline: Only reads with exact TCR constant sequence were kept, trimmed to 150 nt, and grouped by their 12-nt molecular barcodes. Reads in each barcode group were sub-clustered using a 15% Levenshtein threshold, and a quality-weighted consensus sequence was built for each RNA molecule. Non-functional sequences were excluded, and lower-count sequences lying one edit away from another sequence were also excluded. Barcode sub-clusters with fewer than 20% of the maximum read count were removed, based on fitting two negative binomial distributions. TCRdb reanalyzed the raw reads on its own, using fastp at Q25 for trimming and MiXCR for clone calling, and kept in-frame beta chains. For every CDR3 protein sequence, its rows merge into one entry that carries the most common genes and DNA. V and J calls and clone size were set by TCRdb, not the authors. Counted in this sample were approximately 500,000 distinct CDR3 sequences; about a fifth of them appeared once. Of the sample, 0.84% is held by the ten largest clones.

Libraries of naive CD8 T cells were built from around 20,000 to 1,000,000 sorted cells, with 10%, 30% or 50% of the purified RNA used. Naive CD8 T cells, defined as CD8+CD4-CCR7+CD45RA+, were FACS-sorted into RLT Plus buffer on a BD FACSAria II. Detection sensitivity was tested by spiking Jurkat RNA equal to 9 to 10 TCR copies' worth into samples containing roughly 18,000-1,000,000 naive CD8 T cells. CD8 T cells were enriched using RosetteSep CD8+ T Cell Enrichment Cocktail and Ficoll-Paque, and the enriched cells then underwent ACK red cell lysis. V drops 1 base and J drops 9 bases, leaving 13 bases in between. Via the germline V gene, CDR1 is SGHVS and CDR2 FNYEAQ. The CDR3 adds up to 13 amino acids, both ends counted. Of the read, only the CDR3 DNA is kept; its 39 bases are in frame from base 1.

Material: naive CD8+ T cells from blood, with Jurkat cell RNA spiked in. Explained via the paper, the cell subset or site label denotes: FACS-sorted CD8+CD4-CCR7+CD45RA+ naive T cells. This TCR derives from a human donor in good health. Some libraries in this study had Jurkat cell RNA spiked in. This chain is built from TRBV7-6 and TRBJ2-7, with no confidently assigned D gene. The nucleotide sequence reads as follows: TGTGCCAGCAGCTTAGGTCCTTCCGAAGGGCAGTACTCC. The encoded protein is CASSLGPSEGQYS.